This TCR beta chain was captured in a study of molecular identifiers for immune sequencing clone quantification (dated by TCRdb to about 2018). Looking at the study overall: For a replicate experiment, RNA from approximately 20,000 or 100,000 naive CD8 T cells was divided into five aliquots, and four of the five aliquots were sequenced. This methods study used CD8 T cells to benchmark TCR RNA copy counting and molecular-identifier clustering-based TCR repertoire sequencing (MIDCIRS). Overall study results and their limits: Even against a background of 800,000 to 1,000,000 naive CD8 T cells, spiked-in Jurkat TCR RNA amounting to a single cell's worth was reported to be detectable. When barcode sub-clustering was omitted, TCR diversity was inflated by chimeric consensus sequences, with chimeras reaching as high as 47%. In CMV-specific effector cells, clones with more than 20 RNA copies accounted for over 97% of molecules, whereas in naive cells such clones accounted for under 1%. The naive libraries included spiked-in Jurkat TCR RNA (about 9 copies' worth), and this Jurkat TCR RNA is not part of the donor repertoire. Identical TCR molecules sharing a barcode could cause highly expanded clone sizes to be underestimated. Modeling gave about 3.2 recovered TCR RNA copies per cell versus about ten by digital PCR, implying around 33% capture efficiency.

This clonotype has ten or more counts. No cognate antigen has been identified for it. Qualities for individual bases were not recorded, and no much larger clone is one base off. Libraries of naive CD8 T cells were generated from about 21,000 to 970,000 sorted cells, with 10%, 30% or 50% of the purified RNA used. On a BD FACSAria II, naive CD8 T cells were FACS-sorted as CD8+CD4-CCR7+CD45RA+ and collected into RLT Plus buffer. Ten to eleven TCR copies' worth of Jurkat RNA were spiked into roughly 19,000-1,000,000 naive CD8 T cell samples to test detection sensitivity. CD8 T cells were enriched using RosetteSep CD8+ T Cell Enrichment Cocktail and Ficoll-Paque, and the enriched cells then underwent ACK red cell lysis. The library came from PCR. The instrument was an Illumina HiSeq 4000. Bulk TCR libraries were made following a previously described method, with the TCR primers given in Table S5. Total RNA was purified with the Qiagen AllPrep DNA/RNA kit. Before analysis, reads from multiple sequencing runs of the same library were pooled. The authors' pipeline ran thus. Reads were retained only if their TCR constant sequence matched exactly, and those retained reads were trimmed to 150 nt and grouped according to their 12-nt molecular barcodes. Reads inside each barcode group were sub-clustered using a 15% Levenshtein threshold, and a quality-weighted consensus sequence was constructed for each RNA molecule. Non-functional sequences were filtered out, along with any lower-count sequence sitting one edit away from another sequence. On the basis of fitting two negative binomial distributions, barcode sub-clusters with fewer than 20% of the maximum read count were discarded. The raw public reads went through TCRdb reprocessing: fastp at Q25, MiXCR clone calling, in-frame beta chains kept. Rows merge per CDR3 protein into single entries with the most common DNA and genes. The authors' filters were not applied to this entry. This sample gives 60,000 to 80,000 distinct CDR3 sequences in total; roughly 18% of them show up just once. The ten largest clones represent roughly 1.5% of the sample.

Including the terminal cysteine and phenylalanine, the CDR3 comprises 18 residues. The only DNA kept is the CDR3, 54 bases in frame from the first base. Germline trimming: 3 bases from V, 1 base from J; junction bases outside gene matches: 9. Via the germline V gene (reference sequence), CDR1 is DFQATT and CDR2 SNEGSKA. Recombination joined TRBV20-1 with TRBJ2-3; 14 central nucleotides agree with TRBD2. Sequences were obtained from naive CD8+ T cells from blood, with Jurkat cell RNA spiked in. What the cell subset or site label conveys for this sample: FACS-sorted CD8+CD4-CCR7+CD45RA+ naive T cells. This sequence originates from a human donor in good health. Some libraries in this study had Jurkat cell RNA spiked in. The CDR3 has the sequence CSAREGLAGVYGTDTQYF. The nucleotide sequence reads TGCAGTGCTAGGGAGGGACTAGCGGGAGTCTACGGCACAGATACGCAGTATTTT.